This T cell receptor (beta chain) was captured by sequencing in a study of response to subunit inactivated influenza vaccine. Broader study findings: The authors offered the suggestion that each seasonal influenza vaccination recruits few new T cells.

A remark on this clonotype: Antigen: not known.

TCRdb recomputed calls from the RT-PCR reads with MiXCR, one row per CDR3 protein. The repertoire holds roughly 650,000 distinct CDR3 sequences, with approximately 14% as singletons. V was pared by 3 bases and J by 4 bases, with 3 bases of the junction left unmatched. Germline-derived CDR1 and CDR2 are SQVTM and ANQGSEA. The CDR3 sequence is 12 residues long. This clonotype was sampled from a man aged 45 to 65 who received an inactivated influenza vaccine. The chain couples TRBV29-1 to TRBJ2-7; 7 bases match TRBD2. The input for sequencing was PBMCs from blood, taken about 14 days before vaccination. For the CDR3, the DNA is TGCAGCGTTGACGGGGAGGGGTACGAGCAGTACTTC. It codes for CSVDGEGYEQYF.